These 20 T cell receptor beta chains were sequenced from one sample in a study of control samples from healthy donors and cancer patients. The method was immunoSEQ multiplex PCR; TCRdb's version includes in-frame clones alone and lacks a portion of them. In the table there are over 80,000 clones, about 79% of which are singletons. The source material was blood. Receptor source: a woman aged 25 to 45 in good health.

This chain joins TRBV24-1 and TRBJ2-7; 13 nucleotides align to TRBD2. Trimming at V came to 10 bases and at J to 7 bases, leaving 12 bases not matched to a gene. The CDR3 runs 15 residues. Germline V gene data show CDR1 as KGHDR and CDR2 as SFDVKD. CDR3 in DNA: TGTGCCACAAGAGCCGGGACTAGCGGGACGCGGGAGCAGTACTTC. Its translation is CATRAGTSGTREQYF.

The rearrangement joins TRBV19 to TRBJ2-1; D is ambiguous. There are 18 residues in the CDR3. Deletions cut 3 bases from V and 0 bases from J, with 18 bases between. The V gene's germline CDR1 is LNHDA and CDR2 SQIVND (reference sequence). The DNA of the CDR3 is TGTGCCAGTAGTATTCGGATGAGACGGATGAGCTCCTACAATGAGCAGTTCTTC. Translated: CASSIRMRRMSSYNEQFF. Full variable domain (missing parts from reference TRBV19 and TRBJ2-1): DGGITQSPKYLFRKEGQNVTLSCEQNLNHDAMYWYRQDPGQGLRLIYYSQIVNDFQKGDIAEGYSVSREKKESFPLTVTSAQKNPTAFYLCASSIRMRRMSSYNEQFFGPGTRLTVL.

CDR3 loop: CASSGLVRDRGIGAKNIQYF. CDR3 in DNA: TGTGCCAGCAGTGGCCTAGTCCGGGACAGGGGAATTGGGGCCAAAAACATTCAGTACTTC. V usage is TRBV6-4 and J usage is TRBJ2-4, with TRBD1 matching 10 bases. Germline CDR1 is MRHNA and CDR2 is SNTAGT. The V segment lost 4 bases and the J segment 1 base; nucleotides outside the gene matches: 16. The CDR3 contains 20 residues.

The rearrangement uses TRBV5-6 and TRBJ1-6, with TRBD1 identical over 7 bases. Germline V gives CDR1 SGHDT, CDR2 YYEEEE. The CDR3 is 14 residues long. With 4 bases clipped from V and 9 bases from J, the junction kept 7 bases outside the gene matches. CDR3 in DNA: TGTGCCAGCAGCCCCGGGACAGCCTCTTCACCCCTCCACTTT. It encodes CASSPGTASSPLHF.

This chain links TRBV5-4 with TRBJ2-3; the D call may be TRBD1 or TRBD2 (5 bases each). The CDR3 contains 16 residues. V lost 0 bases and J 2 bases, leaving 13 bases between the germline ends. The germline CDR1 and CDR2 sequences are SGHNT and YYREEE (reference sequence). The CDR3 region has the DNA TGTGCCAGCAGCTTGGCGAGGGGCGGGCACACAGATACGCAGTATTTT. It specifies CASSLARGGHTDTQYF.

Here the CDR3 reads CASSQGRTLLSGQFF. The CDR3 region has the DNA TGTGCCAGCAGCCAGGGCAGGACCCTCCTATCCGGGCAGTTCTTC. The chain recombines TRBV3-1 (or the pseudogene TRBV3-2) with TRBJ2-1, with D unclear. Germline values: CDR1 LGHDT, CDR2 YNNKEL (reference sequence). This CDR3 region has 15 residues. The V end was cut by 3 bases, the J end by 12 bases, with 21 bases between.

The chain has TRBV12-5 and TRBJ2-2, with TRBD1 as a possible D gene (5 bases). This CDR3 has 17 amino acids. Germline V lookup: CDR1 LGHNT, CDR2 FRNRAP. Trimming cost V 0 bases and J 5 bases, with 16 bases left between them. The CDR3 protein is CASGLVGKGPFTGELFF. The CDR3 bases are TGTGCTAGTGGTTTGGTTGGTAAGGGGCCGTTTACCGGGGAGCTGTTTTTT.

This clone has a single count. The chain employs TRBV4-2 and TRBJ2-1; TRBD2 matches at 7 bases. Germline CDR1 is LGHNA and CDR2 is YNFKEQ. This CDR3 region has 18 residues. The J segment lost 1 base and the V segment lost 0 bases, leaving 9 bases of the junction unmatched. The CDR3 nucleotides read TGTGCCAGCAGCCAAGATTCCGGAGCGGGGCTTTCCTACAATGAGCAGTTCTTC. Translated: CASSQDSGAGLSYNEQFF.

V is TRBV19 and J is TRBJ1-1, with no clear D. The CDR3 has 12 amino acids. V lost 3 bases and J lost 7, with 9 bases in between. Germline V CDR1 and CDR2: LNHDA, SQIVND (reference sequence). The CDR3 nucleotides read TGTGCCAGTAGTATCTCCGAGTTTGAAGCTTTCTTT. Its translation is CASSISEFEAFF.

CDR3 loop: CAISVPGFSGNTIYF. The CDR3 nucleotides read TGTGCCATCAGTGTACCAGGGTTCTCTGGAAACACCATATATTTT. The rearrangement uses TRBV10-3 and TRBJ1-3; D is possibly TRBD1 (5 bases). V gave up 4 bases and J gave up 0 bases, with 10 bases separating them. Germline lookup yields CDR1 ENHRY and CDR2 SYGVKD. There are 15 residues in the CDR3.

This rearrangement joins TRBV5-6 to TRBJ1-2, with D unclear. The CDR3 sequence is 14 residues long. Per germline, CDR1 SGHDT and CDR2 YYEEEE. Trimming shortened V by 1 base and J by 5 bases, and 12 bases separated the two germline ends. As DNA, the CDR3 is TGTGCCAGCAGCTTGACGGTAATGGAGTATGGCTACACCTTC. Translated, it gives CASSLTVMEYGYTF. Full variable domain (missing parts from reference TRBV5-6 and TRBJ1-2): DAGVTQSPTHLIKTRGQQVTLRCSPKSGHDTVSWYQQALGQGPQFIFQYYEEEERQRGNFPDRFSGHQFPNYSSELNVNALLLGDSALYLCASSLTVMEYGYTFGSGTRLTVV.

CDR3 sequence (DNA): TGTGCCAGCAGCTTAGGGGCGGGGAATACTGAAGCTTTCTTT. It codes for CASSLGAGNTEAFF. This chain links TRBV7-9 with TRBJ1-1; D gene unclear. Germline V gene lookup returns CDR1 SEHNR and CDR2 FQNEAQ (reference sequence). Trimming removed 1 base from V and 5 bases from J, with 11 bases in between. This CDR3 has 14 amino acids.

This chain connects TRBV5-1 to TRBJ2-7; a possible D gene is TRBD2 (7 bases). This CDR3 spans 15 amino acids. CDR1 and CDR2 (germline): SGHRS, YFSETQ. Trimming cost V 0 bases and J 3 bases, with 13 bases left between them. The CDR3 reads CASSLARGANYEQYF. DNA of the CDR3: TGCGCCAGCAGCTTGGCCCGGGGGGCCAACTACGAGCAGTACTTC.

The CDR3: CASSLKTAAGNTEAFF. The CDR3 nucleotides read TGTGCCAGCAGCTTAAAGACCGCGGCGGGGAACACTGAAGCTTTCTTT. The chain has TRBV13 and TRBJ1-1; no firm D call. CDR1 and CDR2 (germline): PRHDT, FYEKMQ (reference sequence). Trimming stripped 2 bases from V and 1 base from J, with 14 bases between. This CDR3 has 16 residues.

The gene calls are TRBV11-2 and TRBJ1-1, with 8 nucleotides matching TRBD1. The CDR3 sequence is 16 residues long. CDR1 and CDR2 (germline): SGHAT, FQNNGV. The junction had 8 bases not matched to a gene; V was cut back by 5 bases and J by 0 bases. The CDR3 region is CASSPLTGVMNTEAFF. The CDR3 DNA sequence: TGTGCCAGCAGCCCATTGACAGGGGTCATGAACACTGAAGCTTTCTTT.

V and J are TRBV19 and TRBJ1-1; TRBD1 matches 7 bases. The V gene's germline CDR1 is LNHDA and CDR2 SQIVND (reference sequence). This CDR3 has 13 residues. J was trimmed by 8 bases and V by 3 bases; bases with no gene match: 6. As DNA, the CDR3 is TGTGCCAGTAGTATTGGCAGGGGGATGGAAGCTTTCTTT. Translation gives CASSIGRGMEAFF.

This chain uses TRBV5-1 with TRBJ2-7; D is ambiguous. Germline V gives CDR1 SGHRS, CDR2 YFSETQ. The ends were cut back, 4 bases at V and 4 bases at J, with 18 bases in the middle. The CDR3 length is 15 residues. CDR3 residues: CASSGSEHTVYEQYF. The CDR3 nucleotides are TGCGCCAGCAGCGGGTCCGAGCACACGGTATACGAGCAGTACTTC.

CDR3: CASSSRRGNTDTQYF. CDR3 bases: TGTGCCAGCAGCAGCCGTCGCGGGAACACAGATACGCAGTATTTT. V usage is TRBV5-4 and J usage is TRBJ2-3; weak D call: TRBD2 (6 bases). V was trimmed by 4 bases and J by 2 bases, leaving 14 bases between them. Germline CDR1 reads SGHNT; CDR2 reads YYREEE (reference sequence). The CDR3 totals 15 residues.

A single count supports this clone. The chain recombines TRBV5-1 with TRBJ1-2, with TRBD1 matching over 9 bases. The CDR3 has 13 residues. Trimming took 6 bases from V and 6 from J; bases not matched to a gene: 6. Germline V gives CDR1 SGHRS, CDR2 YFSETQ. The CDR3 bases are TGCGCCAGCAACTCGGGACAGGGACATGGCTACACCTTC. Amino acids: CASNSGQGHGYTF.

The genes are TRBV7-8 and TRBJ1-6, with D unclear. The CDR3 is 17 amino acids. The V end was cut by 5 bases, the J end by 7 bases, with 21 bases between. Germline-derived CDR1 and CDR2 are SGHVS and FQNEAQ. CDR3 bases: TGTGCCAGCAGCGCCCGACGGACCGCGGGCGGGAATTCACCCCTCCACTTT. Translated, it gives CASSARRTAGGNSPLHF.